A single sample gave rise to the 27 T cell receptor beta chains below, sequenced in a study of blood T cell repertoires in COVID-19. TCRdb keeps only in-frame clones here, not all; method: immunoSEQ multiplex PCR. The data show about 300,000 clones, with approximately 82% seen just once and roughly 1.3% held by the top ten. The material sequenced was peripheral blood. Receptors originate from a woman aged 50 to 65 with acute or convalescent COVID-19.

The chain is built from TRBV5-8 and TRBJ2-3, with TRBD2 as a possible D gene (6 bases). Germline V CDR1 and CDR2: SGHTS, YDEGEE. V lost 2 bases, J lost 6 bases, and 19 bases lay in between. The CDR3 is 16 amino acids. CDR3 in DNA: TGTGCCAGCAGCTTCTCCCGGGACTCCCGCGGGGATACGCAGTATTTT. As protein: CASSFSRDSRGDTQYF.

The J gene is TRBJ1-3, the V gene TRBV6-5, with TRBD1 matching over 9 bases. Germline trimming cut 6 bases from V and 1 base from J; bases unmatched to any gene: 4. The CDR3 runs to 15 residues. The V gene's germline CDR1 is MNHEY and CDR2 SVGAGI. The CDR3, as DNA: TGTGCCAGCAGCCGGGGGACAGGGTCTGGAAACACCATATATTTT. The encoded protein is CASSRGTGSGNTIYF.

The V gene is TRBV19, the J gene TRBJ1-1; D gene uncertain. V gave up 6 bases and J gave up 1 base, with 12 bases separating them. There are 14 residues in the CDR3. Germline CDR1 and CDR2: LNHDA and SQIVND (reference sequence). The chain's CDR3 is CASRAGIENTEAFF. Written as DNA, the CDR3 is TGTGCCAGTAGGGCGGGCATTGAGAACACTGAAGCTTTCTTT.

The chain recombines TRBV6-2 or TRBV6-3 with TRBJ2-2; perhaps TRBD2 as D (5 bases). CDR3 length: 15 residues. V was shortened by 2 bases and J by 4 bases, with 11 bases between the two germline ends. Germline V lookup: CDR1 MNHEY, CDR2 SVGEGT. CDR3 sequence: CASSYGLAGTGELFF. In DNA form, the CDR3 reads TGTGCCAGCAGTTACGGGCTAGCTGGCACCGGGGAGCTGTTTTTT.

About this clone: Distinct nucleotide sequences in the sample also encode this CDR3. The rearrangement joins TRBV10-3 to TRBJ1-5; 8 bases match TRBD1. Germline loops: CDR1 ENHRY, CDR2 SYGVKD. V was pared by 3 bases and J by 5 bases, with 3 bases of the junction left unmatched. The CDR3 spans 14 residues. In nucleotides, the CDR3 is TGTGCCATCAGTGAACAGGGGGGGGATCAGCCCCAGCATTTT. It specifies CAISEQGGDQPQHF.

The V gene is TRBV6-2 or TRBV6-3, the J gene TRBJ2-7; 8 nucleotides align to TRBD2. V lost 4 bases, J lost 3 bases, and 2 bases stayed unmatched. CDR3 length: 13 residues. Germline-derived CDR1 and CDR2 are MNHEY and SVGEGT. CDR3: CASSLLADYEQYF. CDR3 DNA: TGTGCCAGCAGTTTACTAGCGGACTACGAGCAGTACTTC.

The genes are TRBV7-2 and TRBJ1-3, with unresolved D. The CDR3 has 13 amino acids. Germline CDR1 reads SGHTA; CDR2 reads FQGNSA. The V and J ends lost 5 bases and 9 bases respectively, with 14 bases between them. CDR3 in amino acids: CASSVGPAGTIYF. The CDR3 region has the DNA TGTGCCAGCAGCGTAGGACCGGCGGGCACCATATATTTT.

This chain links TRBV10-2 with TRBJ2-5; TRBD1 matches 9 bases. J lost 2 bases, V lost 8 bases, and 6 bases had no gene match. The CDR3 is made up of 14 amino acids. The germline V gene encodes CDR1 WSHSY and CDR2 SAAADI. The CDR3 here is CASGGQGTQETQYF. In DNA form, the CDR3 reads TGCGCCAGCGGTGGACAGGGGACACAAGAGACCCAGTACTTC.

The CDR3 region is CASSALPLRGSDTEAFF. The DNA for the CDR3 is TGTGCCAGCAGCGCTCTCCCCCTAAGGGGGTCTGACACTGAAGCTTTCTTT. The chain uses TRBV21-1 and TRBJ1-1; the tabulated D call, TRBD1, remains unverified against the DNA. TRBV21-1 is a known pseudogene. CDR3 length equals 17 residues.

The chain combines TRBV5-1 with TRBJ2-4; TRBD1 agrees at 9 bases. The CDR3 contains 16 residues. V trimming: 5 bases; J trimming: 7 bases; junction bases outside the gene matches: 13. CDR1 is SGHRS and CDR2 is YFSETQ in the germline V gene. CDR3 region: CASSNLKTGGGNIQYF. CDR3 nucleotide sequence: TGCGCCAGCAGTAATTTAAAGACAGGGGGAGGGAACATTCAGTACTTC.

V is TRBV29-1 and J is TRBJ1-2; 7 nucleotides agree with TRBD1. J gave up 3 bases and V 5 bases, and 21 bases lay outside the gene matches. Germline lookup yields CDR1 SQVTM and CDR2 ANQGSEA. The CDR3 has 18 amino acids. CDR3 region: CSVPNLRQGNQVDYGYTF. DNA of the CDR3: TGCAGCGTTCCCAACCTCAGACAGGGTAATCAAGTGGACTATGGCTACACCTTC.

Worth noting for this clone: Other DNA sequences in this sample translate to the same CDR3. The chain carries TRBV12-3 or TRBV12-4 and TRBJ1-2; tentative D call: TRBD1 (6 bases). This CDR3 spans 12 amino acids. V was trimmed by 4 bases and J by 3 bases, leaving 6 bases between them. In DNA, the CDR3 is TGTGCCAGCAGTTCAGGGGACTATGGCTACACCTTC. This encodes CASSSGDYGYTF.

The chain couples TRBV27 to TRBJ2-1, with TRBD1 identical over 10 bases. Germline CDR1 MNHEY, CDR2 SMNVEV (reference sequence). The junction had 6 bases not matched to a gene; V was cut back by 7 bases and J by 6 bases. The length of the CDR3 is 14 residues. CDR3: CASILRQGANEQFF. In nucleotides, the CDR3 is TGTGCCAGCATCCTTCGACAGGGGGCCAATGAGCAGTTCTTC.

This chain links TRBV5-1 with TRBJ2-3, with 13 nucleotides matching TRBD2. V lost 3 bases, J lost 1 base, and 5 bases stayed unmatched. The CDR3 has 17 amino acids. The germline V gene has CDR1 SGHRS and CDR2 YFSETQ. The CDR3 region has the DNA TGCGCCAGCAGCTCTTGGACTAGCGGGGGAGGCACAGATACGCAGTATTTT. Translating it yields CASSSWTSGGGTDTQYF.

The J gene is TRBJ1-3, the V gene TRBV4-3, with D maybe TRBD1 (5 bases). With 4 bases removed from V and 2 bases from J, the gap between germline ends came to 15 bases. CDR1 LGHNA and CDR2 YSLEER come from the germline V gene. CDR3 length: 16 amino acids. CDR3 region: CASSPEGTGPGNTIYF. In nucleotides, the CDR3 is TGCGCCAGCAGCCCGGAGGGGACGGGACCTGGAAACACCATATATTTT.

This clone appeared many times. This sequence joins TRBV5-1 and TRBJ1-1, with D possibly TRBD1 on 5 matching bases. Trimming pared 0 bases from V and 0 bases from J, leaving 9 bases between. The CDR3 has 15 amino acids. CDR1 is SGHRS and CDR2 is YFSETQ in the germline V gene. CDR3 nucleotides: TGCGCCAGCAGCTTGGATGACAGCATGAACACTGAAGCTTTCTTT. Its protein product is CASSLDDSMNTEAFF.

CDR3 region: CAWDFQGSSTDTQYF. The CDR3 bases are TGTGCCTGGGACTTTCAGGGTTCAAGCACAGATACGCAGTATTTT. This sequence joins TRBV30 and TRBJ2-3, with D possibly TRBD1 on 5 matching bases. The CDR3 covers 15 residues. Germline V gene lookup returns CDR1 GTSNPN and CDR2 SVGIG (reference sequence). V lost 5 bases and J 0 bases, leaving 15 bases between the germline ends.

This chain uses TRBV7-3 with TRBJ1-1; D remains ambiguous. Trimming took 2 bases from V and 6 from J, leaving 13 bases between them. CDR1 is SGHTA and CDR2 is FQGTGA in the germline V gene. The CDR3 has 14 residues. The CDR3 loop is CASSLSSQTSEAFF. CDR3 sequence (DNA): TGTGCCAGCAGCTTATCCTCACAGACCTCTGAAGCTTTCTTT.

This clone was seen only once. The CDR3 nucleotides are TGTGCCAGCAGCCGCGGGGGAGGGCCAAACTCTGGGGCCAACGTCCTGACTTTC. It yields the protein CASSRGGGPNSGANVLTF. This chain uses TRBV9 with TRBJ2-6; TRBD2 matches 7 bases. Per germline, CDR1 SGDLS and CDR2 YYNGEE. CDR3 size: 18 residues. With V trimmed by 4 bases and J by 0 bases, 10 bases remained unmatched.

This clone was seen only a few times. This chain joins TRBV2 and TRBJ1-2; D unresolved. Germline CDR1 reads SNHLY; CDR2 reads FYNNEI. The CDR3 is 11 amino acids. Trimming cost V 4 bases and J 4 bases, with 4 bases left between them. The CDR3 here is CASSASYGYTF. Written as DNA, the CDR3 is TGTGCCAGCAGTGCCAGCTATGGCTACACCTTC.

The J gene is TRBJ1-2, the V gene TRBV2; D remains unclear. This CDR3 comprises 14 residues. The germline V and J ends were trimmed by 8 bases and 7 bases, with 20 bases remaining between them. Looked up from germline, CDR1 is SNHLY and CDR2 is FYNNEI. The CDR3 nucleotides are TGTGCCAGCGCTATTGAGATGAGAGCAAGTGGCTACACCTTC. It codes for CASAIEMRASGYTF.

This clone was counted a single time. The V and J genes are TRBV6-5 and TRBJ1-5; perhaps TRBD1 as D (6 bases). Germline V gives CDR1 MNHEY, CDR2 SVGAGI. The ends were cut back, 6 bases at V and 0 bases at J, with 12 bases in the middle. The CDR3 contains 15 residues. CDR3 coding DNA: TGTGCCAGCAGAAGACAGGTCGATAGCAATCAGCCCCAGCATTTT. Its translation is CASRRQVDSNQPQHF.

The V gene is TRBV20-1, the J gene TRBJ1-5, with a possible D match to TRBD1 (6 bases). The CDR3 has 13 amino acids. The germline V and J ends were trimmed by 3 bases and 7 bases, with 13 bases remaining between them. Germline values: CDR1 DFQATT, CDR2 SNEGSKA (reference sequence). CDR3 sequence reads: CSASESGDQPQHF. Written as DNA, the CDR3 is TGCAGTGCTAGTGAATCAGGGGACCAGCCCCAGCATTTT.

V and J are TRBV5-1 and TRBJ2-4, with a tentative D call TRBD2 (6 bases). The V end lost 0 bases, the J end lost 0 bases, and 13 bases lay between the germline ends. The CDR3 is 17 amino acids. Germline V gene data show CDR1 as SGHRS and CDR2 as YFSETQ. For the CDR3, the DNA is TGCGCCAGCAGCTTGGAGGGCGGAGCGGGAGCCAAAAACATTCAGTACTTC. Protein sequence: CASSLEGGAGAKNIQYF.

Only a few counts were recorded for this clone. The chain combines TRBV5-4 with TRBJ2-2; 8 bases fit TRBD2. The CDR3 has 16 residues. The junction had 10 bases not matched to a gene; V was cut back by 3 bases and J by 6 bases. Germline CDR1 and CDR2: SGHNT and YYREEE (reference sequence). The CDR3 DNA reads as TGTGCCAGCAGCTCGGAAAGCGGGGGCCCAGCCGGGGAGCTGTTTTTT. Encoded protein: CASSSESGGPAGELFF.

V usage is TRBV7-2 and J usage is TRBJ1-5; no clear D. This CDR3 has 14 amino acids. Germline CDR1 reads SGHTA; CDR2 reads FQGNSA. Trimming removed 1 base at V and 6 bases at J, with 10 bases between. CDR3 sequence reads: CASSLGREPQPQHF. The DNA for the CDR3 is TGTGCCAGCAGCTTAGGGAGGGAGCCTCAGCCCCAGCATTTT.

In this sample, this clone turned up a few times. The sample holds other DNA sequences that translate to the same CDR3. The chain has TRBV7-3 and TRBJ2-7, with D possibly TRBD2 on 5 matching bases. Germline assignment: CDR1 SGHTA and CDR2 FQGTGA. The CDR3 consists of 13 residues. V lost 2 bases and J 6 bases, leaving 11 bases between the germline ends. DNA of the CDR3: TGTGCCAGCAGCTTAGGGAGTTCCACCGAGCAGTACTTC. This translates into CASSLGSSTEQYF. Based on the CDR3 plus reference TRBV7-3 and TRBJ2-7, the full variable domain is GAGVSQTPSNKVTEKGKYVELRCDPISGHTALYWYRQSLGQGPEFLIYFQGTGAADDSGLPNDRFFAVRPEGSVSTLKIQRTERGDSAVYLCASSLGSSTEQYFGPGTRLTVT.